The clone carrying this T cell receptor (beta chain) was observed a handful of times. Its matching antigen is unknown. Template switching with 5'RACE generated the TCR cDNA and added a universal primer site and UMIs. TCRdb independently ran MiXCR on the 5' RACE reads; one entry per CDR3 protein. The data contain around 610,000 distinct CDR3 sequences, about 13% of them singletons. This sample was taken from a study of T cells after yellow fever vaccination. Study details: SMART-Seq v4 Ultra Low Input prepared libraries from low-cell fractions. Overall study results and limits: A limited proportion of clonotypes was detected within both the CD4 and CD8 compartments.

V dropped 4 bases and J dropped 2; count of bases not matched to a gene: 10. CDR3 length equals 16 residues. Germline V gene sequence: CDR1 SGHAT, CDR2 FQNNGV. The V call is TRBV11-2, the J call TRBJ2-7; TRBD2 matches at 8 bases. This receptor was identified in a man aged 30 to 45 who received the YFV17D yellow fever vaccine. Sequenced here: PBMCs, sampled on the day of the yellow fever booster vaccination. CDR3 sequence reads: CASSSPGGGRTYEQYF. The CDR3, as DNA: TGTGCCAGCAGCTCTCCCGGGGGCGGGAGGACCTACGAGCAGTACTTC.